This T cell receptor beta chain is drawn from a study of blood T cell repertoires in COVID-19 (dated by TCRdb to 2020 to 2021). Background for the entire study: Samples from collaborators originated in the United States, Italy and Spain and spanned both the acute and convalescent phases of COVID-19. The material from the prospective study consisted of cDNA or gDNA derived from T cells, B-cell-depleted T cells, or PBMCs. Samples came from the ongoing ImmuneRACE study (first 160 participants) plus 1,254 subjects from 6 global collaborators. Where HLA class I and class II types were available, the types were taken from metadata supplied by the sample provider, not from assay-based typing. The repertoires were made available in a free public database intended to serve as a resource for research on the immune response to SARS-CoV-2. The sample metadata nearly always contained a de-identified subject ID, COVID-19 status, age in years and sex. Deeply sampled blood TCRbeta repertoires from subjects exposed to, actively infected with, or recovered from COVID-19 were included in the dataset. What the authors observed across the whole study: Clinical and demographic metadata were provided uncurated, with the amount varying by source and participant.

As concerns this clone: No cognate antigen has been identified for it. Base qualities are not at hand, and no much larger clone is one base apart.

One collaborating source in Seattle enrolled patients while the patients were actively infected and followed the patients over time throughout the course of disease. The collaborating institutions used their own protocols to collect whole blood in K2EDTA tubes. For TCRbeta analysis, collaborators shipped samples in one of three forms: frozen whole blood, isolated PBMCs, or DNA extracted from either of those sample types. TCRbeta CDR3 regions were amplified from genomic DNA by means of the immunoSEQ Assay, a bias-controlled multiplex PCR. The paper's data handling went like this. Within the assay, amplification of reference gene primers was used to estimate how many nucleated cells each sample contained. Sequence reads were collapsed and filtered to measure the absolute abundance of every unique TCRbeta CDR3 rearrangement. For each sample, productive Simpson clonality was calculated as the square root of Simpson's diversity index across productive rearrangements. TCRdb re-hosts the immuneACCESS table, in-frame sequences only. Its copies lack some clones; in the studies checked, an unresolved V gene accounts for under half of them, and the cause for the rest is not known. V, J and clone size reflect that table, while D and trimming were determined from the DNA. The sample records roughly 160,000 clones, 84% of which are singletons. The ten largest clones take up around 2.9% of the sample.

The cysteine opens and the phenylalanine closes a CDR3 of 15 amino acids. Only CDR3 DNA is held: 45 bases, read in frame from base 1. Trimming removed 2 bases from V and 7 bases from J; the gene matches leave 3 bases unexplained. CDR1 SGHTA and CDR2 FQGTGA were looked up in the germline V gene. The sequencing sample was made of peripheral blood. The chain is made from TRBV7-3 and TRBJ2-1, and TRBD2 aligns with 12 junction nucleotides. The source of this sequence is a woman older than 75 with COVID-19, enrolled during active disease. The DNA sequence is as follows: TGTGCCAGCAGCTTACTGACTAGCGGGAGTAATGAGCAGTTCTTC. Its translation is CASSLLTSGSNEQFF.